Below, one T cell receptor (beta chain) is given with its context. No antigen is known for it. Base quality data are lacking; no much larger clone is found one base away. The CDR3 sequence holds 16 residues, the cysteine and phenylalanine included. Here the CDR3 DNA is all that survives: 48 bases in frame from base 1. At the junction V is shortened by 5 bases and J by 7 bases; bases outside the gene matches: 17. The germline V gene gives CDR1 as MGHRA and CDR2 as YSYEKL. The entry originates in a study of CD8 T cells in Susac syndrome (dated by TCRdb to the late 2010s). About the study as a whole: Repertoire sequencing was used to test whether CD8+ T cell activation and differentiation in Susac syndrome was antigen driven.

RNA was extracted with the RNeasy kit and roughly 0.45 to 1 ug was reverse transcribed using random hexamers. The immunoSEQ multiplex PCR assay, covering 54 Vbeta and 13 Jbeta segments, was used to amplify TCR beta CDR3 regions. To correct PCR amplification bias, a synthetic template baseline was used for both primer optimization and computational correction. The original methods were these. Only productive sequences were kept, with reads annotated to V, D and J genes according to IMGT and analyzed in immunoSEQ Analyzer. Clonality was calculated as one minus the Shannon entropy normalized by log2 of the number of productive unique sequences. For each patient and control, public and private clones were evaluated within the 100 most prevalent clones. Clones were defined as Susac-specific when absent from the healthy and MS cohorts, from about 970 published viral clones and from other ImmuneACCESS disease sequences. Starting from the raw public reads, TCRdb applied fastp trimming at Q25, assembled clones with MiXCR and retained in-frame beta chains. Rows are unified per CDR3 protein, each entry keeping the most common DNA and genes. These V and J calls rely on TCRdb rather than the paper's analysis. This sample lists some 200,000 distinct CDR3 sequences; around 96% were detected once. 0.075% to 0.095% of the sample rests with the top ten.

Paper-wide results and their limitations: The number of individuals in the TCR sequencing and HLA analysis was recognized as being relatively small.

High-throughput TCR beta sequencing profiled peripheral blood CD8+ and CD4+ T cells from healthy donors, Susac syndrome patients and multiple sclerosis patients. Treatment-naive patients with stable or active relapsing-remitting disease fulfilling revised McDonald criteria were used as multiple sclerosis controls. Bulk CD8+ and CD4+ T cells were purified magnetically by negative isolation, whereas CD8+ TEMRA cells were enriched by FACS. Blood was drawn into EDTA tubes, processed within 24 hours, and PBMCs were isolated by density gradient centrifugation. PBMCs destined for TCR sequencing were cryopreserved in liquid nitrogen and later thawed in a 37 °C water bath. Purity of sorted or isolated CD4+, CD8+ and CD8+ TEMRA cells was at least 90%.

This clonotype was obtained from a human donor with multiple sclerosis. The sequence is built from TRBV4-1 and TRBJ2-7; 7 bases in between match TRBD2. Sequencing was done on a sample of CD4+ T cells from PBMCs. The CDR3 corresponds to CASSSPSIVGGWEQYF. The DNA sequence is as follows: TGCGCCAGCAGCTCACCCTCGATAGTGGGAGGGTGGGAGCAGTACTTC.